The sequence of this TCR beta chain was determined in a study of T cell changes during pregnancy in multiple sclerosis. The V gene end was trimmed by 8 bases and the J gene end by 3 bases; junction bases not matched to a gene: 6. Germline V CDR1 and CDR2: SGHTA, FQGTGA. The CDR3 sequence is 13 residues long. The protocol was immunoSEQ multiplex PCR, while the TCRdb copy is restricted to in-frame clones and leaves out a portion. The data hold approximately 20,000 clones, with 70% to 90% observed a single time. This sequence was found in a female donor in good health, enrolled as a control in a pregnancy study. The material sequenced was CD8+ T cells from peripheral blood mononuclear cells, taken in the second trimester of pregnancy. This chain connects TRBV7-3 to TRBJ2-5, with 7 positions matching TRBD1. The CDR3, as DNA: TGTGCCAGCTCTTTAGGGACAGAAGAGACCCAGTACTTC. Its translation: CASSLGTEETQYF. The complete variable domain, with remaining parts taken from reference TRBV7-3 and TRBJ2-5, reads GAGVSQTPSNKVTEKGKYVELRCDPISGHTALYWYRQSLGQGPEFLIYFQGTGAADDSGLPNDRFFAVRPEGSVSTLKIQRTERGDSAVYLCASSLGTEETQYFGPGTRLLVL.